The 24 T cell receptor beta chains in this list originate from one sample, sequenced in a study of T cells in localized non-small cell lung cancer. TCRdb keeps only in-frame clones here, not all; method: immunoSEQ multiplex PCR. The profile shows some 1,400 clones, approximately 20% of them singletons. The starting material was lung tumor tissue, obtained before any cancer treatment. The receptors stem from an older female donor with stage I squamous cell lung carcinoma.

This clone showed up just a few times. The chain is built from TRBV30 and TRBJ2-7, with 10 bases aligning to TRBD1. This CDR3 has 13 residues. Trimming removed 4 bases from V and 6 bases from J; junction bases left unmatched: 6. CDR1 is GTSNPN, CDR2 SVGIG, per germline (reference sequence). The DNA of the CDR3 is TGTGCCTGGATCAGGACAGGGGGGGGCGAGCAGTACTTC. This translates into CAWIRTGGGEQYF.

The chain has TRBV30 and TRBJ2-5; 7 positions agree with TRBD2. Germline-derived CDR1 and CDR2 are GTSNPN and SVGIG (reference sequence). The CDR3 length is 13 residues. The trim removed 2 bases at V and 4 bases at J, leaving 4 bases unmatched. CDR3 protein: CAWSSGAGETQYF. In nucleotides, the CDR3 is TGTGCCTGGAGTAGCGGGGCAGGAGAGACCCAGTACTTC. The full variable domain, rest sourced from reference TRBV30 and TRBJ2-5, is SQTIHQWPATLVQPVGSPLSLECTVEGTSNPNLYWYRQAAGRGLQLLFYSVGIGQISSEVPQNLSASRPQDRQFILSSKKLLLSDSGFYLCAWSSGAGETQYFGPGTRLLVL.

This clone is classed as large. V and J are TRBV11-3 and TRBJ2-4; D is unresolved. The CDR3 contains 15 residues. Trimming stripped 2 bases from V and 3 bases from J, with 11 bases between. Germline CDR1 reads SGHNT; CDR2 reads YENEEA. CDR3 residues: CASSLKEQGKNIQYF. Written as DNA, the CDR3 is TGTGCCAGCAGCTTAAAGGAGCAAGGCAAAAACATTCAGTACTTC.

The J gene is TRBJ2-3, the V gene TRBV11-3; no clear D gene. The length of the CDR3 is 14 residues. With 1 base removed from V and 2 bases from J, the gap between germline ends came to 7 bases. Germline V lookup: CDR1 SGHNT, CDR2 YENEEA. CDR3 DNA: TGTGCCAGCAGCTTAGGGAGCCCCACAGATACGCAGTATTTT. As protein: CASSLGSPTDTQYF.

This clone showed up just a few times. This rearrangement joins TRBV6-8 to TRBJ2-7, with 12 bases matching TRBD2. The CDR3 runs to 15 residues. With 4 bases clipped from V and 8 bases from J, the junction kept 9 bases outside the gene matches. The germline CDR1 and CDR2 sequences are MNHGY and SAAAGT. The CDR3 DNA reads as TGTGCCAGCAGTTCCAGACTAGCGGGAGCCCTTAAGCAGTACTTC. Encoded protein: CASSSRLAGALKQYF.

The table lists this clone with a few counts. The chain combines TRBV11-3 with TRBJ1-1; 7 bases agree with TRBD1. Germline assignment: CDR1 SGHNT and CDR2 YENEEA. The CDR3 loop spans 15 amino acids. The trim removed 4 bases at V and 2 bases at J, leaving 7 bases unmatched. CDR3 nucleotides: TGTGCCAGCAGCTATACTGGGACAGTCAACACTGAAGCTTTCTTT. It encodes CASSYTGTVNTEAFF.

This clone has just a few counts. V usage is TRBV5-1 and J usage is TRBJ1-4; the D gene is possibly TRBD1 (5 bases). The CDR3 consists of 15 residues. The V and J ends lost 4 bases and 5 bases respectively, with 15 bases between them. From germline, CDR1 is SGHRS and CDR2 YFSETQ. The CDR3 nucleotides are TGCGCCAGCAGCCCATCCCCAGGGCAAAATGAAAAACTGTTTTTT. Translation: CASSPSPGQNEKLFF.

The J gene is TRBJ1-3, the V gene TRBV15; D remains ambiguous. The ends were cut back, 0 bases at V and 8 bases at J, with 14 bases in the middle. CDR1 is LNHNV and CDR2 is YYDKDF in the germline V gene (reference sequence). The CDR3 has 15 residues. The CDR3 DNA is TGTGCCACCAGCAGAGATCGGGCAGCAATAGACACCATATATTTT. Protein: CATSRDRAAIDTIYF.

J is TRBJ2-1 and V is TRBV28; 7 nucleotides line up with TRBD2. The CDR3 covers 16 residues. Germline CDR1 is MDHEN and CDR2 is SYDVKM. Losses at the gene ends were 5 bases for V and 2 bases for J; bases not matched to a gene: 9. The CDR3 is CASSGGTTRAYNEQFF. The CDR3 DNA follows: TGTGCCAGCAGTGGAGGGACTACGAGGGCCTACAATGAGCAGTTCTTC.

This clone is deemed medium-sized. The chain has TRBV6-8 and TRBJ2-7; 9 nucleotides agree with TRBD1. CDR1 is MNHGY, CDR2 SAAAGT, per germline. CDR3 length equals 13 residues. V lost 6 bases to trimming and J lost 3 bases; unmatched junction nucleotides: 3. CDR3: CASSWGQGYEQYF. As DNA, the CDR3 is TGTGCCAGCAGCTGGGGACAGGGCTACGAGCAGTACTTC.

This clone rates as medium-sized (0.01 to 0.1%). The rearrangement links TRBV11-3 to TRBJ2-1, with 11 bases matching TRBD2. This CDR3 is built from 17 residues. Per the germline V gene, CDR1 is SGHNT and CDR2 is YENEEA. Germline trimming cut 3 bases from V and 8 bases from J; bases unmatched to any gene: 12. The CDR3 protein is CASSLPLLAGVLDEQFF. CDR3 DNA: TGTGCCAGCAGCTTGCCCCTACTAGCGGGAGTTTTGGATGAGCAGTTCTTC.

The table lists this clone with a few counts. The chain employs TRBV30 and TRBJ1-1; tentatively, D is TRBD1 (5 bases). Trimming removed 2 bases at V and 7 bases at J, with 8 bases between. The CDR3 length is 11 residues. Germline CDR1 is GTSNPN and CDR2 is SVGIG (reference sequence). The CDR3 spells CAWSSGGEAFF. The CDR3 DNA follows: TGTGCCTGGAGTTCGGGGGGTGAAGCTTTCTTT.

The rearrangement uses TRBV9 and TRBJ1-2; TRBD1 matches 12 bases. V lost 2 bases to trimming and J lost 12 bases; unmatched junction nucleotides: 5. This CDR3 contains 13 residues. The germline V gene has CDR1 SGDLS and CDR2 YYNGEE. CDR3 DNA: TGTGCCAGCAGCGTCGGGGACAGGGGGCCAAACACCTTC. Translated: CASSVGDRGPNTF.

The gene calls are TRBV4-1 and TRBJ2-1, with D hard to call. CDR1 and CDR2 (germline): MGHRA, YSYEKL. The CDR3 contains 16 residues. Deletions cut 4 bases from V and 1 base from J, with 14 bases between. The CDR3 spells CASSLTPAGSYNEQFF. The DNA for the CDR3 is TGCGCCAGCAGCCTCACACCAGCCGGTTCCTACAATGAGCAGTTCTTC.

The chain joins TRBV5-1 to TRBJ1-1; D gene uncertain. V was pared by 0 bases and J by 1 base, with 10 bases between. Germline-derived CDR1 and CDR2 are SGHRS and YFSETQ. The CDR3 length is 15 residues. The CDR3 reads CASSLVGGRNTEAFF. CDR3 bases: TGCGCCAGCAGCTTGGTAGGTGGGAGGAACACTGAAGCTTTCTTT.

This clone was seen a handful of times. This rearrangement joins TRBV6-8 to TRBJ2-1; D not resolved. There are 14 residues in the CDR3. Germline loops: CDR1 MNHGY, CDR2 SAAAGT. Trimming removed 11 bases at V and 6 bases at J, with 20 bases between. CDR3: CACARPTLSNEQFF. The CDR3 nucleotides read TGTGCCTGCGCGCGTCCTACCCTTTCCAATGAGCAGTTCTTC.

This clone is medium-sized. The V gene is TRBV11-3, the J gene TRBJ1-3; no definite D call. The germline V gene encodes CDR1 SGHNT and CDR2 YENEEA. This CDR3 comprises 15 residues. The germline V and J ends were trimmed by 6 bases and 8 bases, with 20 bases remaining between them. CDR3 region: CASSLYQSRGDTIYF. The DNA for the CDR3 is TGTGCCAGCAGTTTATACCAGTCCCGCGGGGACACCATATATTTT.

V gene TRBV9 combines with J gene TRBJ1-2; TRBD1 aligns across 9 bases. The CDR3 length is 14 residues. The germline gives CDR1 SGDLS, CDR2 YYNGEE. The V gene end was trimmed by 3 bases and the J gene end by 8 bases; junction bases not matched to a gene: 8. CDR3 DNA sequence: TGTGCCAGCAGCGGAGAGGGGACAGGGAAAGGCTACACCTTC. This translates into CASSGEGTGKGYTF.

This clone was recorded a few times. J is TRBJ2-3 and V is TRBV7-4; D possibly corresponds to TRBD2 (5 bases). The CDR3 is made up of 13 amino acids. Germline assignment: CDR1 SGHVT and CDR2 SQSDAQ. Trimming stripped 5 bases from V and 4 bases from J, with 10 bases between. The CDR3 reads CASSPPGSDTQYF. The CDR3 DNA follows: TGTGCCAGCAGCCCCCCGGGATCAGATACGCAGTATTTT.

The chain employs TRBV6-8 and TRBJ2-7; the match to TRBD2 covers 12 bases. The V segment lost 5 bases and the J segment 1 base; nucleotides outside the gene matches: 3. CDR1 is MNHGY, CDR2 SAAAGT, per germline. This CDR3 region has 15 residues. CDR3 coding DNA: TGTGCCAGCAGTAGGACTAGCGGGACTTCCTACGAGCAGTACTTC. Protein: CASSRTSGTSYEQYF.

Only one count was recorded for this clone. This rearrangement joins TRBV5-1 to TRBJ1-4; possible D gene TRBD1, 5 bases. Trimming took off 3 bases at V and 0 bases at J, with 6 bases between the two ends. The germline V gene encodes CDR1 SGHRS and CDR2 YFSETQ. The CDR3 sequence is 14 residues long. For the CDR3, the DNA is TGCGCCAGCAGCTCGACAGCAACTAATGAAAAACTGTTTTTT. It specifies CASSSTATNEKLFF.

In this sample, this clone turned up a few times. The chain links TRBV6-8 to TRBJ1-1; a weak D match, TRBD1 (5 bases). From germline, CDR1 is MNHGY and CDR2 SAAAGT. The CDR3 sequence is 12 residues long. V lost 10 bases and J lost 0, with 9 bases in between. CDR3 nucleotide sequence: TGTGCCATCGGGGGGGTGAACACTGAAGCTTTCTTT. Translating gives CAIGGVNTEAFF.

The chain has TRBV6-8 and TRBJ1-2; 9 nucleotides line up with TRBD1. The CDR3 is made up of 12 amino acids. J gave up 8 bases and V 6 bases, and 4 bases lay outside the gene matches. Germline V gene lookup returns CDR1 MNHGY and CDR2 SAAAGT. CDR3 amino acids: CASRGQGRGYTF. The CDR3 DNA follows: TGTGCCAGCAGGGGACAGGGTCGGGGCTACACCTTC.

The chain links TRBV6-8 to TRBJ2-7; D remains unclear. V shed 5 bases and J shed 3 bases, with 8 bases lying between them. Germline V gene sequence: CDR1 MNHGY, CDR2 SAAAGT. CDR3 length: 12 amino acids. The CDR3 DNA sequence: TGTGCCAGCAGTGACGGCAGCTACGAGCAGTACTTC. Amino acids: CASSDGSYEQYF.